This TCR beta chain originates from a study of spatial heterogeneity in lung cancer. Overall study findings and caveats: TCRs found ubiquitously expanded in tumor appeared in blood more at resection than at follow-up.

Each CDR3 protein gets one entry after TCRdb re-called the 5' RACE reads with MiXCR. The sample lists about 75,000 distinct CDR3 sequences; about an eighth were seen once. A few counts support this clonotype. Its antigen is not known. V lost 2 bases and J lost 5, with 12 bases in between. There are 14 residues in the CDR3. The germline V gene has CDR1 KGHSH and CDR2 LQKENI. Time point reported: sample taken at primary tumor resection. Tumor, nontumor lung or frozen PBMC supplied whole RNA, sequenced without sorting. The donors, roughly 70 patients with untreated early-stage non-small cell lung cancer, provided the samples.

The sequenced sample was PBMCs, obtained at surgery. The clonotype comes from a male donor with early-stage non-small cell lung cancer. The rearrangement uses TRBV18 and TRBJ1-1, with D unresolved. This CDR3 is CASSPVSGSTEAFF. The CDR3 DNA sequence: TGTGCCAGCTCACCAGTATCCGGGTCGACTGAAGCTTTCTTT.